Each of the 25 T cell receptor beta chains below was sequenced from the same sample in a study of post-analysis software for immune sequencing data. Findings of the study overall: Compared with controls, patients had more of about 5 TRBV segments, including TRBV5-6, TRBV5-1 and TRBV20-1.

Prepared libraries of TCR beta cDNA carried unique molecular identifiers. TCRdb fed the PCR reads into MiXCR, producing one record per CDR3 protein. Here the sample spans just over 250,000 distinct CDR3 sequences, around 34% being singletons. The antigens of these receptors remain unknown. The specimen was blood. Every receptor here comes from a girl aged 5-17 years with multiple sclerosis.

This clonotype was recorded at least ten times. The rearrangement joins TRBV3-1 to TRBJ2-6; unclear D gene. The CDR3 sequence is 15 residues long. The germline V and J ends were trimmed by 1 base and 3 bases, with 7 bases remaining between them. Germline-derived CDR1 and CDR2 are LGHDT and YNNKEL (reference sequence). CDR3 DNA: TGTGCCAGCAGCCAAGCGCTACTTGGGGCCAACGTCCTGACTTTC. It yields the protein CASSQALLGANVLTF.

As for this clonotype: A much more abundant neighbour one base away suggests this may be a read error. The rearrangement links TRBV29-1 to TRBJ2-1, with D uncertain. The CDR3 runs to 13 residues. Germline V CDR1 and CDR2: SQVTM, ANQGSEA. Trimming took 5 bases from V and 6 from J, leaving 14 bases between them. The CDR3 here is CSVTEARCNEQFF. The DNA of the CDR3 is TGCAGCGTTACCGAGGCGCGGTGCAATGAGCAGTTCTTC.

The genes are TRBV27 and TRBJ2-3; D unresolved. Trimming left V 7 bases short and J 4 bases short, with 15 bases between. The germline CDR1 and CDR2 sequences are MNHEY and SMNVEV (reference sequence). The CDR3 runs to 14 residues. CDR3 in DNA: TGTGCCAGCACTTTTACCGCGGCATCAGATACGCAGTATTTT. Amino acids: CASTFTAASDTQYF.

Many counts were recorded for this clonotype. The J gene is TRBJ1-5, the V gene TRBV20-1; 10 nucleotides align to TRBD1. With V trimmed by 1 base and J by 6 bases, 6 bases remained unmatched. Germline CDR1 reads DFQATT; CDR2 reads SNEGSKA (reference sequence). This CDR3 contains 15 residues. This chain's CDR3 is CSARVPGQGFQPQHF. CDR3 nucleotide sequence: TGCAGTGCTAGAGTCCCGGGACAGGGGTTTCAGCCCCAGCATTTT.

The chain joins TRBV5-6 to TRBJ2-5; possible D gene TRBD2, 7 bases. V lost 1 base, J lost 3 bases, and 13 bases lay in between. The CDR3 is 15 amino acids. Per the germline V gene, CDR1 is SGHDT and CDR2 is YYEEEE. CDR3 sequence reads: CASSLLGGAEETQYF. The CDR3 bases are TGTGCCAGCAGCTTGTTGGGGGGGGCCGAAGAGACCCAGTACTTC.

With respect to this clonotype: A read error is possible here, since a much larger clone lies one base away. V gene TRBV11-2 combines with J gene TRBJ2-7; a possible D gene is TRBD2 (6 bases). The CDR3 contains 13 residues. Germline V gene sequence: CDR1 SGHAT, CDR2 FQNNGV. V was shortened by 1 base and J by 7 bases, with 11 bases between the two germline ends. CDR3 protein: CASSLVGRDEQYF. CDR3 coding DNA: TGTGCCAGCAGCTTAGTAGGGCGGGATGAGCAGTACTTC.

This clonotype was seen at least ten times. The chain joins TRBV5-1 to TRBJ1-2; D ambiguous. The CDR3 is made up of 15 amino acids. V lost 0 bases, J lost 6 bases, and 15 bases lay in between. Germline V lookup: CDR1 SGHRS, CDR2 YFSETQ. The CDR3 bases are TGCGCCAGCAGCTTGGATGGCAGAAGTTTCAATGGCTACACCTTC. Its protein is CASSLDGRSFNGYTF.

This clonotype was picked up one time. The J gene is TRBJ2-3, the V gene TRBV20-1; TRBD2 aligns across 10 bases. CDR3 length equals 18 residues. Trimming took 4 bases from V and 6 from J; bases not matched to a gene: 19. Germline V gene data show CDR1 as DFQATT and CDR2 as SNEGSKA (reference sequence). CDR3 protein: CSATYLPGASGRGDTQYF. DNA of the CDR3: TGCAGTGCTACCTACTTACCTGGGGCTAGCGGGAGAGGGGATACGCAGTATTTT.

V gene TRBV5-1 combines with J gene TRBJ1-1, with D perhaps matching TRBD1 (5 bases). CDR3 length: 15 amino acids. CDR1 SGHRS and CDR2 YFSETQ come from the germline V gene. V gave up 0 bases and J gave up 4 bases, with 13 bases separating them. The CDR3 reads CASSLEGQGFTEAFF. The CDR3 coding sequence is TGCGCCAGCAGCTTGGAGGGTCAGGGATTCACTGAAGCTTTCTTT.

In its sample, this clonotype was seen many times. The rearrangement joins TRBV29-1 to TRBJ1-1; 7 nucleotides match TRBD1. Germline loops: CDR1 SQVTM, CDR2 ANQGSEA. V lost 3 bases to trimming and J lost 1 base; unmatched junction nucleotides: 5. This CDR3 has 14 amino acids. DNA for the CDR3: TGCAGCGTTGAGAGTGGGACAGCGAACACTGAAGCTTTCTTT. Protein: CSVESGTANTEAFF.

In its sample, this clonotype was seen a few times. A much larger clone differs from this one at a single base, so this may be a read error. The chain uses TRBV7-8 and TRBJ1-6, with a weak D call TRBD1 (5 bases). This CDR3 comprises 14 residues. The germline CDR1 and CDR2 sequences are SGHVS and FQNEAQ. The chain's CDR3 is CASSLGQGSSPPHF. In DNA form, the CDR3 reads TGTGCCAGCAGCTTAGGTCAGGGCAGTTCACCCCCCCACTTT.

The chain employs TRBV5-1 and TRBJ2-3; D is unclear. The CDR3 consists of 13 residues. Per the germline V gene, CDR1 is SGHRS and CDR2 is YFSETQ. Trimming took off 3 bases at V and 5 bases at J, with 10 bases between the two ends. CDR3 region: CASSSRPKDTQYF. The CDR3 DNA sequence: TGCGCCAGCAGCTCAAGACCAAAAGATACGCAGTATTTT. Drawing the rest from reference TRBV5-1 and TRBJ2-3, the complete variable domain is KAGVTQTPRYLIKTRGQQVTLSCSPISGHRSVSWYQQTPGQGLQFLFEYFSETQRNKGNFPGRFSGRQFSNSRSEMNVSTLELGDSALYLCASSSRPKDTQYFGPGTRLTVL.

The chain uses TRBV29-1 and TRBJ2-7; TRBD1 agrees at 7 bases. V trimming: 3 bases; J trimming: 3 bases; junction bases outside the gene matches: 5. This CDR3 has 13 amino acids. Germline CDR1 reads SQVTM; CDR2 reads ANQGSEA. CDR3 residues: CSVEGTADYEQYF. CDR3 coding DNA: TGCAGCGTTGAGGGGACAGCGGACTACGAGCAGTACTTC.

The genes are TRBV29-1 and TRBJ2-1, with D possibly matching TRBD1 (6 bases). V lost 6 bases and J lost 7, with 22 bases in between. The CDR3 is 15 residues long. Germline values: CDR1 SQVTM, CDR2 ANQGSEA. The CDR3 nucleotides read TGCAGCGTCGTGGGTGCAGGGGTAGGTAAGAATGAGCAGTTCTTC. It translates to CSVVGAGVGKNEQFF.

This clonotype was observed at least ten times. The chain employs TRBV19 and TRBJ2-1; D not certain. V was cut by 1 base and J by 4 bases, with 5 bases left in between. Germline values: CDR1 LNHDA, CDR2 SQIVND (reference sequence). This CDR3 spans 13 amino acids. The CDR3 spells CASSIGRYNEQFF. CDR3 sequence (DNA): TGTGCCAGTAGTATAGGCAGGTACAATGAGCAGTTCTTC.

Ten or more counts support this clonotype. V and J are TRBV29-1 and TRBJ2-4; D possibly corresponds to TRBD2 (5 bases). Germline lookup yields CDR1 SQVTM and CDR2 ANQGSEA. Trimming cost V 6 bases and J 2 bases, with 11 bases left between them. The length of the CDR3 is 13 residues. The CDR3 DNA follows: TGCAGCGTCCAACTAGGCTCCAAAAACATTCAGTACTTC. Protein sequence: CSVQLGSKNIQYF.

The genes are TRBV20-1 and TRBJ2-5; 7 bases match TRBD1. Unmatched junction bases numbered 8, after V lost 2 bases and J lost 5 bases. Germline V gene lookup returns CDR1 DFQATT and CDR2 SNEGSKA (reference sequence). The CDR3 spans 14 residues. This CDR3 reads CSARNDRVGETQYF. The CDR3 coding sequence is TGCAGTGCTAGAAATGACAGGGTGGGCGAGACCCAGTACTTC.

Many counts were recorded for this clonotype. The chain links TRBV20-1 to TRBJ2-7, with TRBD1 matching over 8 bases. Germline V lookup: CDR1 DFQATT, CDR2 SNEGSKA (reference sequence). This CDR3 has 14 amino acids. V lost 5 bases to trimming and J lost 5 bases; unmatched junction nucleotides: 11. CDR3 loop: CSALDPQGADEQYF. The CDR3 coding sequence is TGCAGTGCTTTAGACCCGCAGGGGGCTGACGAGCAGTACTTC.

This clonotype was counted at least ten times. V is TRBV20-1 and J is TRBJ2-5; maybe TRBD1 (6 bases). The CDR3 contains 13 residues. CDR1 is DFQATT, CDR2 SNEGSKA, per germline (reference sequence). Deletions cut 6 bases from V and 3 bases from J, with 14 bases between. CDR3 in DNA: TGCAGTGCCCCTGACAGGACCGAAGAGACCCAGTACTTC. Its translation is CSAPDRTEETQYF.

This clonotype was found a few times. The gene calls are TRBV15 and TRBJ1-5, with D unresolved. The CDR3 length is 18 residues. V dropped 4 bases and J dropped 2 bases, with 21 bases sitting between them. The germline V gene has CDR1 LNHNV and CDR2 YYDKDF (reference sequence). This CDR3 reads CATSNWGGQTLRNQPQHF. CDR3 coding DNA: TGTGCCACCAGCAACTGGGGAGGGCAGACGCTCCGCAATCAGCCCCAGCATTTT.

The chain couples TRBV10-2 to TRBJ2-6; D unresolved. Per the germline V gene, CDR1 is WSHSY and CDR2 is SAAADI. Trimming pared 6 bases from V and 1 base from J, leaving 10 bases between. CDR3 length: 15 amino acids. The CDR3 region has the DNA TGCGCCAGCAGCAATGTGGTTTCTGGGGCCAACGTCCTGACTTTC. Encoded protein: CASSNVVSGANVLTF.

A remark on this clonotype: Given a much more abundant clone one base away, this may be a read error. The chain recombines TRBV3-1 with TRBJ1-2, with a tentative D call TRBD1 (6 bases). Between the trimmed V and J ends, which lost 4 bases and 4 bases, there was a span of 19 bases. This CDR3 region has 16 residues. Germline CDR1 reads LGHDT; CDR2 reads YNNKEL (reference sequence). This chain's CDR3 is CASSLRFVGQTYGYTF. DNA for the CDR3: TGTGCCAGCAGCCTTCGGTTCGTCGGACAGACCTATGGCTACACCTTC.

The CDR3 DNA is TGCGCCAGCAGCCAAGACTTAACTAGCGGGGTGCAGTTCTTC. Translation: CASSQDLTSGVQFF. This sequence joins TRBV4-1 and TRBJ2-1, with 10 bases that match TRBD2. The CDR3 sequence is 14 residues long. Per germline, CDR1 MGHRA and CDR2 YSYEKL. With 0 bases clipped from V and 12 bases from J, the junction kept 5 bases outside the gene matches.

The chain uses TRBV6-1 and TRBJ2-2, with D perhaps matching TRBD2 (6 bases). V was cut by 6 bases and J by 1 base, with 9 bases left in between. This CDR3 has 14 amino acids. Per germline, CDR1 MNHNS and CDR2 SASEGT. DNA for the CDR3: TGTGCCAGCAGCTCCGGGGGGAACACCGGGGAGCTGTTTTTT. Amino acids: CASSSGGNTGELFF.

About this clonotype itself: A much larger clone differs by one base, so this may be a read error. This sequence joins TRBV20-1 and TRBJ2-4; TRBD2 is a possible D gene (6 bases). Germline V gives CDR1 DFQATT, CDR2 SNEGSKA (reference sequence). The CDR3 sequence is 18 residues long. Trimming removed 0 bases from V and 1 base from J, with 19 bases in between. The CDR3 coding sequence is TGCAGTGCTAGAGATATCCCACCCGGAGGGGAGGCCAAAAACATTCAGTACTTC. It codes for CSARDIPPGGEAKNIQYF.